Sequencing of this T cell receptor (beta chain) was carried out in a study of OX40 agonist ivuxolimab in advanced cancers. Overall study: Ivuxolimab, an antibody that agonizes OX40 (CD134), was administered to the patients. Each dose-escalation patient presented with hepatocellular carcinoma, melanoma, renal cell or head and neck cancer. Overall study results and limits: Researchers did not determine the expanded peripheral T cells' antigen specificity.

Measured with immunoSEQ multiplex PCR; TCRdb has only the in-frame clones, and not every one. This table has some 74,000 clones, approximately 89% appearing once. Details on this clone: Its matching antigen is unknown.

Germline values: CDR1 MDHEN, CDR2 SYDVKM. There are 15 residues in the CDR3. The junction had 10 bases not matched to a gene; V was cut back by 8 bases and J by 4 bases. Baseline, cycle 4 day 1, and cycle 7 day 1 were the blood sampling points. The sample here was CD4+ or CD8+ T cells sorted from blood, taken in a trial of the OX40 agonist ivuxolimab. V gene TRBV28 combines with J gene TRBJ1-5, with 8 bases lining up with TRBD1. This clonotype was obtained from an adult with an advanced solid tumor such as melanoma, head and neck, liver or kidney cancer. The CDR3 here is CASRLGTGFNQPQHF. The CDR3 bases are TGTGCCAGCCGCCTTGGGACAGGATTTAATCAGCCCCAGCATTTT.